The present TCR beta chain was sequenced within a study of T cell responses to AZD1222 COVID-19 vaccine. Study context: Analysis merged second doses at about 4 or about 12 weeks. Regarding the study as a whole: Spike-spanning, vaccine-associated CD4 TCRs were dominant at 160-218 and 743-854.

Notes on this clone: Its antigen is still unknown.

TCRdb keeps only in-frame clones here, not all; method: immunoSEQ multiplex PCR. The table records tens of thousands of clones, over 90% of them present only once. Germline CDR1 and CDR2: SGHTA and FQGNSA. The CDR3 loop spans 14 amino acids. The J segment lost 3 bases and the V segment lost 6 bases, leaving 2 bases of the junction unmatched. The sequenced sample was peripheral blood, obtained on day 0 of AZD1222 vaccination. V gene TRBV7-2 combines with J gene TRBJ2-1; TRBD2 aligns across 10 bases. The receptor comes from an adult in good health. CDR3 coding DNA: TGTGCCAGCAGGGCTAGCGGGGGCTACAATGAGCAGTTCTTC. Residues: CASRASGGYNEQFF.